A selection of T cell receptor beta chains follows, all from one sample in a study of identical twins. TCRdb itself ran the 5' RACE reads through MiXCR, one entry per CDR3 protein. The sample lists approximately 94,000 distinct CDR3 sequences; around 5.5% were seen once. Specimen: memory T cells sorted from blood. These receptors were collected from a woman in her forties or fifties in good health. The CDR3 runs from the conserved cysteine through the conserved F or W. A D gene is named only where the DNA matches it firmly. Not all rows give a size; the values are once, few, many and, for expanded clones, a class.

V gene	D gene	J gene	clone size	CDR3 DNA	CDR3 protein
TRBV5-4	.	TRBJ2-5	.	TGTGCCAGCGCCCTAGGGGGGGCAAAAGAGACCCAGTACTTC	CASALGGAKETQYF
TRBV20-1	TRBD2	TRBJ2-3	many	TGCAGTGGGCTAGCGGGACTAGCTAGCACAGATACGCAGTATTTT	CSGLAGLASTDTQYF
TRBV14	TRBD2	TRBJ2-1	few	TGTGCCAGCAGCCAAGAACGGCGGCTAGCGGGACGCAATGAGCAGTTCTTC	CASSQERRLAGRNEQFF
TRBV5-1	.	TRBJ1-3	few	TGCGCCAGCAGCTCACCGGAGGCTGGAAACACCATATATTTT	CASSSPEAGNTIYF
TRBV5-6	.	TRBJ2-1	many	TGTGCCAGCAGCCTCTGGCGTCAGGCGCACAATGAGCAGTTCTTC	CASSLWRQAHNEQFF
TRBV24-1	.	TRBJ2-1	.	TGTGCCACCAGTAGATTGAGGGGGGGAGGCAATGAGCAGTTCTTC	CATSRLRGGGNEQFF
TRBV7-9	TRBD1	TRBJ2-5	many	TGTGCCAGCAGCTCGGACAGGGTGGGGGAGACCCAGTACTTC	CASSSDRVGETQYF
TRBV20-1	.	TRBJ1-4	many	TGCAGTGCTAGGGGACGGGGTCTGGAGGGTGGAAAACTGTTTTTT	CSARGRGLEGGKLFF
TRBV6-2/TRBV6-3	TRBD1	TRBJ1-1	.	TGTGCCAGCAGTCCTCAGACAGGGGTGCAGAACACTGAAGCTTTCTTT	CASSPQTGVQNTEAFF
TRBV19	.	TRBJ2-2	few	TGTGCCAGTAGTCCCACAGGGAGTGGGTTTTCTGGGGAGCTGTTTTTT	CASSPTGSGFSGELFF
TRBV27	TRBD2	TRBJ2-1	many	TGTGCCAGCAGTTTCGGACTAGCGGTTAACAATGAGCAGTTCTTC	CASSFGLAVNNEQFF
TRBV29-1	TRBD2	TRBJ2-7	many	TGCAGCGTTGGGCCGGGAGGGCCGGGGGAGCAGTACTTC	CSVGPGGPGEQYF
TRBV29-1	.	TRBJ2-5	.	TGCAGCGTCCCCGTGGGACCCGACCAAGAGACCCAGTACTTC	CSVPVGPDQETQYF
TRBV19	.	TRBJ1-5	many	TGTGCCAGTAGTATAAGTCCCCCGGGACAGCCCCAGCATTTT	CASSISPPGQPQHF
TRBV5-1	TRBD2	TRBJ2-7	few	TGCGCCAGCAGCTCCAGCGGGGCCTCGGCCTACGAGCAGTACTTC	CASSSSGASAYEQYF
TRBV18	TRBD2	TRBJ2-1	few	TGTGCCAGCTCACCTTCATTCGGGAGGATGAATGAGCAGTTCTTC	CASSPSFGRMNEQFF
TRBV27	TRBD2	TRBJ2-1	few	TGTGCCAGTCGGGGGGTGGGACTGAACAATGAGCAGTTCTTC	CASRGVGLNNEQFF
TRBV20-1	TRBD2	TRBJ2-3	many	TGCAGTGCTCCCCCGCGGAGCGGGAGAGCGGGAGATACGCAGTATTTT	CSAPPRSGRAGDTQYF
TRBV25-1	.	TRBJ1-3	many	TGTGCCAGCTCAGGGATCGGGGGGTTTACTGGAAACACCATATATTTT	CASSGIGGFTGNTIYF
TRBV21-1	.	TRBJ2-5	many	TGTGCCAGCAGCAAGTCGGCCAGGGAAGAGACCCAGTACTTC	CASSKSAREETQYF
TRBV3-1	.	TRBJ1-3	many	TGTGCCAGCAGCCAACGGACAGAAAGAAACACCATATATTTT	CASSQRTERNTIYF
TRBV6-5	.	TRBJ2-7	.	TGTGCCAGCAGGCAACCAGGGGTCCACGAGCAGTACTTC	CASRQPGVHEQYF
TRBV7-3	TRBD2	TRBJ2-1	.	TGTGCCAGCAGCCCCACTAAAGCGGGAATTAATGAGCAGTTCTTC	CASSPTKAGINEQFF
TRBV5-1	.	TRBJ2-5	.	TGCGCCAGCACGAGAAACCAAGAGACCCAGTACTTC	CASTRNQETQYF
TRBV5-1	TRBD2	TRBJ2-1	medium-sized	TGCGCCAGCAGCCCGGGGAGGGCCAGTTTGAATGAGCAGTTCTTC	CASSPGRASLNEQFF
TRBV2	TRBD1	TRBJ1-2	many	TGTGCCAGCAGTGGGGACAGGAAGGCCAGGGGCTACACCTTC	CASSGDRKARGYTF
TRBV20-1	TRBD2	TRBJ2-1	.	TGCAGTGCTCAGAAAGACGGGAGGGACAATGAGCAGTTCTTC	CSAQKDGRDNEQFF
TRBV3-1	.	TRBJ2-7	many	TGTGCCAGCAGGTCTAGCTCCTACGAGCAGTACTTC	CASRSSSYEQYF
TRBV5-1	TRBD2	TRBJ2-7	many	TGCGCCAGCAGCTTGGATAGCGGGAGCTCCTACGAGCAGTACTTC	CASSLDSGSSYEQYF
TRBV7-2	.	TRBJ2-1	many	TGTGCCAGCAGCTACGCAATGAGCTCCTACAATGAGCAGTTCTTC	CASSYAMSSYNEQFF
TRBV7-2	TRBD2	TRBJ2-7	medium-sized	TGTGCCAGCAGCTTCGACCAGCGTCCCGACCTAGCGGGGAAATTCTACGAGCAGTACTTC	CASSFDQRPDLAGKFYEQYF
TRBV28	TRBD1	TRBJ2-1	.	TGTGCCAGCAGTTTATTTTGGACCGGTCGGGACAGGGAAAACAATGAGCAGTTCTTC	CASSLFWTGRDRENNEQFF
TRBV7-8	.	TRBJ2-3	.	TGTGCCAGCAGCCGACCTAAGCGCTGCGGGAACCGCGAGGATAATGTCAAGTATTTT	CASSRPKRCGNREDNVKYF
TRBV7-9	.	TRBJ1-6	.	TGTGCCAGCAGCTTAGCTGAGGATTCACCCCTCCACTTT	CASSLAEDSPLHF
TRBV9	.	TRBJ1-2	many	TGTGCCAGCAGCGTAGCCGGAGCGAACTATGGCTACACCTTC	CASSVAGANYGYTF
TRBV3-1	TRBD1	TRBJ1-1	many	TGTGCCAGCAGCCCTACAGGACAGGGCAGGAACACTGAAGCTTTCTTT	CASSPTGQGRNTEAFF
TRBV12-3/TRBV12-4	.	TRBJ2-7	many	TGTGCCAGCAGGGGGCAGGACGACTACGAGCAGTACTTC	CASRGQDDYEQYF
TRBV2	.	TRBJ2-5	.	TGTGCCAGCAGTGAAACGGGTCCCGCCCAGGGGACCCAGTACTTC	CASSETGPAQGTQYF
TRBV27	TRBD2	TRBJ2-1	.	TGTGCCACCCCGGGGGGAGGGAGTTGTGAGCAGTTCTTC	CATPGGGSCEQFF
TRBV15	TRBD1	TRBJ1-2	few	TGTGCCACCAGCAAAAGGGACAGGGGACATGGCTACACCTTC	CATSKRDRGHGYTF
TRBV3-1	.	TRBJ1-2	few	TGTGCCAGCAGCCAAAGGAACCACGGGGGAGGCTATGGCTACACCTTC	CASSQRNHGGGYGYTF
TRBV3-1	.	TRBJ2-3	many	TGTGCCAGCAGCCTTAGTGATGGAGATACGCAGTATTTT	CASSLSDGDTQYF